This T cell receptor (beta chain) is drawn from a study of blood T cells in healthy people across ages (dated by TCRdb to about 2015). Broadly, across the study: In model experiments, template switching captured about one uniquely barcoded TCR beta cDNA molecule for every two T cells. Age-related changes in TCR beta repertoire diversity were measured in the study by deep sequencing normalized with unique cDNA molecular identifiers. The donors were split into four age groups: young (average around 15 years), middle-aged (roughly 39), aged (over 55) and long-lived (under 90). Donors of different ages were randomly distributed across sequencing lanes to avoid experimental bias. Using the same blood draw, the study looked at two additional independent replicas of 1 million unique cDNA reads for two donors, one aged 18 to 30 and the other aged 80 or older. What the research found in general, with its limitations: Because the CMV infection status of the donors was unknown, age-related changes in expanded clonotypes may potentially have been confounded. Since profiling was done on bulk unsorted PBMCs, naive and antigen-experienced compartments could not be conclusively compared. Compared with the aged group, the long-lived group had more naive CD4+ T cells, fewer expanded clones and increased TCR diversity, suggesting age selection. Observed TCR beta diversity per million T cells fell roughly linearly with age, and a significant reduction was already apparent by age about 43. Observed TCR beta diversity correlated strongly with the percentage of naive T cells measured by flow cytometry. Estimates of total diversity based on one million sequenced T cells were considered lower bounds and underestimates.

Via the germline V gene (reference sequence), CDR1 is LNHNV and CDR2 YYDKDF. The CDR3, cysteine through phenylalanine, is 14 amino acids long. Only CDR3 DNA remains: 42 bases, in frame from the first base. At the junction V is shortened by 7 bases and J by 4 bases, with 11 bases in between. On this clonotype itself: Its antigen remains undetermined. Base qualities are not at hand, and no much larger clone is one base apart.

The donors were around 39 Caucasian individuals from Russia, aged roughly 6 to 100 years, who were systemically healthy. Each donor gave ten milliliters of peripheral blood, drawn into EDTA-treated Vacutainer tubes. PBMCs were isolated by Ficoll-Paque density-gradient centrifugation, with at least 7 million obtained per sample. Trizol reagent was used to extract total RNA from PBMCs, with at least 6 micrograms per sample. Naive CD45RAhigh/CD27high T cell percentages were measured by flow cytometry on a PBMC aliquot from every donor. The library was prepared using 5' RACE. For sequencing, an Illumina HiSeq 2500 was employed. A second roughly 6 to 12 cycle PCR used a sample-barcoded 5' primer and a J-beta primer mix. Each TCR beta cDNA molecule received a unique molecular identifier from a template-switch 5' adaptor carrying 12 random nucleotides. Each sample yielded at least 3 million CDR3-containing paired-end reads. All of the RNA was converted into first-strand cDNA using the Mint cDNA synthesis kit, with a TRBC-specific oligonucleotide serving as the primer. After uracil-DNA glycosylase treatment, a first 18-cycle PCR used universal primers M1SS and BC2_uni_R on all cDNA. Processing in the source paper ran as follows. For normalization, 1 million high-quality reads were randomly selected from each sample, with every read carrying a distinct molecular identifier. Reads sharing molecular identifiers were discarded rather than binned into consensus sequences. CDR3 identification, clonotype clustering and error correction used MiTCR with a Q25 quality threshold and the strictest error-elimination algorithm. A nonparametric unseen species model with Euler transformation was used to estimate lower-bound total TCR beta diversity. In-frame beta chains were kept once TCRdb had trimmed the public reads at Q25 with fastp and called clones with MiXCR. Each entry merges the rows of one CDR3 protein and shows their most common DNA and genes. Here the V and J calls rest on TCRdb's processing, not on the authors' analysis. In this sample the table shows over 1,500,000 distinct CDR3 sequences, about 50% of which occur a single time. The ten top clones hold more than 2% of the sample.

This sequence uses TRBV15 and TRBJ2-6; D gene: possibly TRBD2, on 5 matching bases. Sequencing was performed on blood. This clonotype was sampled from a woman in her forties in good health. The nucleotide sequence is TGTGCCACCAAATCCGGGGTCGGGGCCAACGTCCTGACTTTC. Its translation reads: CATKSGVGANVLTF.